This T cell receptor beta chain was retrieved from a study of T cell repertoires in cytomegalovirus infection. CDR1 is MNHEY and CDR2 is SVGAGI in the germline V gene. The CDR3 has 14 amino acids. The V and J ends lost 4 bases and 9 bases respectively, with 13 bases between them. One entry per CDR3 protein results from TCRdb running MiXCR on the reads. The sample lists 100,000 to 150,000 distinct CDR3 sequences; roughly 9% were seen once. This clonotype was observed many times. Specimen: PBMCs. The source is a human donor in good health (CMV status not recorded). Some clones in this sample may be carry-over from other donors' samples. The chain is built from TRBV6-5 and TRBJ1-6; weak D call: TRBD1 (6 bases). The CDR3 protein is CASSSSRDISPLHF. The CDR3 bases are TGTGCCAGCAGTTCTTCCCGGGACATTTCACCCCTCCACTTT.